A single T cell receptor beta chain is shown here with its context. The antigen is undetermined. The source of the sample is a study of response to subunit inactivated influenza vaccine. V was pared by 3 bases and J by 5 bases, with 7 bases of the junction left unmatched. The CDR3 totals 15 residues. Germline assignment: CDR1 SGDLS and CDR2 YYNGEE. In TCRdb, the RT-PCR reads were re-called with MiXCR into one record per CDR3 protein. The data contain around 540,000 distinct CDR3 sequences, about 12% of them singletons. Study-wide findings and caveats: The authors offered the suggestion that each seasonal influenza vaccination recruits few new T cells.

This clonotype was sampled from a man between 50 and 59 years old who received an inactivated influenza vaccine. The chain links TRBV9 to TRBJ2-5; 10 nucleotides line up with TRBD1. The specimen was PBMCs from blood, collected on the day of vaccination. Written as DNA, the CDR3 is TGTGCCAGCAGCGGGCGACAGGGGGCAACGGAGACCCAGTACTTC. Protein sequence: CASSGRQGATETQYF.